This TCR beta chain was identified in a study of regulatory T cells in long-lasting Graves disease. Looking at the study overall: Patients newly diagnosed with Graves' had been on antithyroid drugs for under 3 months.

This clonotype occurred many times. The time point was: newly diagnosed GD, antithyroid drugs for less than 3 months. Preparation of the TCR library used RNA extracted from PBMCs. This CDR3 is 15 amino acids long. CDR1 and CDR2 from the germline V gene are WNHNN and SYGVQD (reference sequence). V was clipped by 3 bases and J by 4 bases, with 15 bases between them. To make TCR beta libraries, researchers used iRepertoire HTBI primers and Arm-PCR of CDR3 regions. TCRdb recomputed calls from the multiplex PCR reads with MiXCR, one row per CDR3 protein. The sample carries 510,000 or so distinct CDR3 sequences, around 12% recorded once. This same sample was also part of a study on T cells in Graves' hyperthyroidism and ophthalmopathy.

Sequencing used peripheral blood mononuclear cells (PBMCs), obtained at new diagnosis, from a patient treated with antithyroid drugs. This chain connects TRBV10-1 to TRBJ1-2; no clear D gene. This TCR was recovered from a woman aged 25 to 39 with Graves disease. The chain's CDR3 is CASSDTRTGVYGYTF. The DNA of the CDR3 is TGCGCCAGCAGTGATACTCGAACCGGCGTCTATGGCTACACCTTC.